The present T cell receptor (beta chain) was sequenced within a study of response to subunit inactivated influenza vaccine. Study conclusions and caveats: Authors proposed each seasonal influenza vaccination draws in few new T cells.

A remark on this clonotype: Its antigen is unknown.

This CDR3 spans 17 amino acids. V lost 1 base to trimming and J lost 0 bases, with 14 bases between them. CDR1 and CDR2 from the germline V gene are SGHRS and YFSETQ. Via MiXCR, TCRdb re-called the RT-PCR reads, giving one row per CDR3 protein. The sample lists approximately 290,000 distinct CDR3 sequences; over 20% were seen once. This chain joins TRBV5-1 and TRBJ2-1; D may be TRBD1 (5 bases). The sequences come from PBMCs from blood, collected about 20 months after vaccination. The TCR originated in a man between 50 and 75 years old who received an inactivated influenza vaccine. This CDR3 is CASSLFARQSSYNEQFF. CDR3 coding DNA: TGCGCCAGCAGCTTGTTCGCCCGACAGAGCTCCTACAATGAGCAGTTCTTC.